Each of the 9 T cell receptor beta chains below was sequenced from the same sample in a study of blood T cells in healthy people across ages. Next came a second PCR, run for 7 to 11 cycles, which used a sample-barcoded 5' primer along with a J-beta primer mix. From the 5' RACE reads, TCRdb called clonotypes with MiXCR, one entry per CDR3 protein. The sample lists roughly 800,000 distinct CDR3 sequences, 25% occurring once. These data were likewise used in another study, on T cells of mothers and their children.

Material: blood. All receptors derive from a boy between 5 and 17 years old in good health.

This clonotype was observed a few times. The chain recombines TRBV20-1 with TRBJ2-7, with 7 bases that match TRBD2. Germline V gene data show CDR1 as DFQATT and CDR2 as SNEGSKA (reference sequence). This CDR3 is built from 16 residues. Trimming at V came to 0 bases and at J to 3 bases, leaving 11 bases not matched to a gene. Here the CDR3 reads CSARDLDGGTSYEQYF. DNA for the CDR3: TGCAGTGCTAGAGATCTCGACGGGGGGACGAGCTACGAGCAGTACTTC.

J is TRBJ1-4 and V is TRBV12-3 or TRBV12-4; 7 bases line up with TRBD1. Trimming cost V 5 bases and J 8 bases; bases outside gene matches: 5. The CDR3 covers 13 residues. For the CDR3, the DNA is TGTGCCAGCAGTCTATGGGACAGAGAAAAACTGTTTTTT. Its protein product is CASSLWDREKLFF.

The chain recombines TRBV29-1 with TRBJ1-1; D possibly corresponds to TRBD1 (5 bases). Per the germline V gene, CDR1 is SQVTM and CDR2 is ANQGSEA. The CDR3 length is 12 residues. The ends were cut back, 5 bases at V and 5 bases at J, with 12 bases in the middle. The CDR3 bases are TGCAGCGTTTGGCGGGGGTTTACTGAAGCTTTCTTT. Amino acid sequence: CSVWRGFTEAFF. Full variable domain (outside the CDR3, taken from reference TRBV29-1 and TRBJ1-1): SAVISQKPSRDICQRGTSLTIQCQVDSQVTMMFWYRQQPGQSLTLIATANQGSEATYESGFVIDKFPISRPNLTFSTLTVSNMSPEDSSIYLCSVWRGFTEAFFGQGTRLTVV.

J is TRBJ2-5 and V is TRBV28, with 7 positions matching TRBD1. The last part of the DNA fits TRBJ2-7 better; the J call may be wrong. There are 13 residues in the CDR3. Germline loops: CDR1 MDHEN, CDR2 SYDVKM. The CDR3 region is CASSFYRGYEQYF. In nucleotides, the CDR3 is TGTGCCAGCAGTTTTTACAGGGGTTACGAGCAGTACTTC.

V gene TRBV6-5 combines with J gene TRBJ2-1; no reliable D call. The germline V gene has CDR1 MNHEY and CDR2 SVGAGI. CDR3 length: 13 residues. Trimming stripped 4 bases from V and 4 bases from J, with 8 bases between. The CDR3 nucleotides read TGTGCCAGCAGTTCCTTTACATACAATGAGCAGTTCTTC. Translation: CASSSFTYNEQFF.

The chain uses TRBV20-1 and TRBJ2-3, with a tentative D call TRBD1 (6 bases). There are 15 residues in the CDR3. V shed 1 base and J shed 2 bases, with 13 bases lying between them. Looked up from germline, CDR1 is DFQATT and CDR2 is SNEGSKA (reference sequence). CDR3 sequence reads: CSARAWTAPTDTQYF. CDR3 nucleotides: TGCAGTGCTAGAGCCTGGACAGCCCCCACAGATACGCAGTATTTT.

This clonotype was observed a handful of times. The chain recombines TRBV18 with TRBJ1-1; D is perhaps TRBD1 (5 bases). V dropped 6 bases and J dropped 0 bases, with 17 bases sitting between them. The CDR3 loop spans 16 amino acids. CDR1 is KGHSH and CDR2 is LQKENI in the germline V gene. CDR3 DNA sequence: TGTGCCAGCTCCCAAACCGGGGCAGACCTGAACACTGAAGCTTTCTTT. Amino acids: CASSQTGADLNTEAFF.

The rearrangement uses TRBV5-1 and TRBJ2-1; D not resolved. Germline CDR1 reads SGHRS; CDR2 reads YFSETQ. The length of the CDR3 is 13 residues. Deletions cut 4 bases from V and 7 bases from J, with 12 bases between. CDR3 region: CASSLPGLNEQFF. The CDR3 DNA reads TGCGCCAGCAGCCTACCCGGCCTAAATGAGCAGTTCTTC.

This clonotype has just a few counts. The gene calls are TRBV10-3 and TRBJ1-1, with 8 bases matching TRBD1. Per germline, CDR1 ENHRY and CDR2 SYGVKD. This CDR3 has 15 amino acids. V was pared by 1 base and J by 6 bases, with 7 bases of the junction left unmatched. The CDR3 nucleotides read TGTGCCATCAGTGAGTTAGACAGGGGTACTGCTGAAGCTTTCTTT. Amino acid sequence: CAISELDRGTAEAFF.